Detailed here is one T cell receptor beta chain. The antigen remains unidentified. This CDR3 contains 16 residues. V was clipped by 2 bases and J by 4 bases; unmatched bases: 10. CDR1 SQVTM and CDR2 ANQGSEA come from the germline V gene. The record originates from a study of post-analysis software for immune sequencing data. TCR beta cDNA libraries had unique molecular identifiers. TCRdb redid the calling of the PCR reads with MiXCR, one entry per CDR3 protein. Of about 540,000 distinct CDR3 sequences in the sample, roughly 34% were seen once. Points from the study as a whole: Controls' normalized Chao1 diversity significantly exceeded that of multiple sclerosis patients. The five TRBV segments detected at higher frequency in patients than in controls included TRBV5-6, TRBV5-1 and TRBV20-1.

The material sequenced was blood. This sequence joins TRBV29-1 and TRBJ2-3; 9 bases line up with TRBD1. The TCR comes from a girl younger than 18 with multiple sclerosis. The CDR3 nucleotides are TGCAGCGTTGAACGATGGAGGGACAGGGTCTCAGATACGCAGTATTTT. Translated, it gives CSVERWRDRVSDTQYF.